This T cell receptor beta chain was documented in a study of T cell responses to AZD1222 COVID-19 vaccine. On this clone: Its antigen is unidentified.

The CDR3 has 13 residues. Germline V lookup: CDR1 LNHDA, CDR2 SQIVND (reference sequence). Trimming at V came to 7 bases and at J to 2 bases, leaving 2 bases not matched to a gene. Sequencing used immunoSEQ multiplex PCR; TCRdb keeps in-frame clones, though not all of them. The sample holds about 110,000 clones, 85% to 90% seen once. Study findings and constraints: After two AZD1222 doses, spike-specific TCR breadth and depth rose versus day 0. Seropositive at baseline were only a handful of AZD1222 recipients. Donors skewed white British and female; clonal diversity was possibly underestimated.

V gene TRBV19 combines with J gene TRBJ1-3; 7 bases fit TRBD1. Here the sequenced sample was peripheral blood, taken on day 0 of AZD1222 vaccination. The source of this sequence is an adult in good health. This CDR3 is CASTGTAGNTIYF. In DNA, the CDR3 is TGTGCCAGTACCGGGACAGCTGGAAACACCATATATTTT.